Listed below are T cell receptor beta chains from one sample, sequenced in a study of blood T cell repertoires in COVID-19. This table comes from immunoSEQ multiplex PCR, and its TCRdb copy is limited to in-frame clones, with some not included. Of about 260,000 clones listed, around nine tenths are singletons. The sequenced sample consisted of peripheral blood. The receptors were gathered from a man aged 40-49 years who had recovered from COVID-19. The CDR3 runs from the conserved cysteine through the conserved F or W. Fields, in order: V gene, J gene, D gene, clone size, CDR3 protein, CDR3 DNA. D genes are given only for firm matches. Clone size, where shown, is once, few, many, or a class for clones that have expanded.

TRBV18	TRBJ2-3	NA	once	CASSPVTTDTQYF	TGTGCCAGCTCACCCGTCACAACAGATACGCAGTATTTT
TRBV5-1	TRBJ2-5	NA	NA	CASSRGNQETQYF	TGCGCCAGCAGCCGGGGAAACCAAGAGACCCAGTACTTC
TRBV5-1	TRBJ2-2	NA	NA	CASSLLELNTGELFF	TGCGCCAGCAGCCTTCTAGAACTGAACACCGGGGAGCTGTTTTTT
TRBV7-8	TRBJ2-6	TRBD1	NA	CASSSPGQDNSGANVLTF	TGTGCCAGCAGCTCCCCGGGACAGGACAACTCTGGGGCCAACGTCCTGACTTTC
TRBV5-8	TRBJ1-5	NA	NA	CASSLARGIDSNQPQHF	TGTGCCAGCAGCTTGGCCCGGGGGATCGATAGCAATCAGCCCCAGCATTTT
TRBV3-1/TRBV3-2	TRBJ2-1	TRBD1	NA	CASSQGKGPPGQGANEQFF	TGTGCCAGCAGCCAAGGTAAGGGGCCCCCGGGACAGGGAGCCAATGAGCAGTTCTTC
TRBV6-1	TRBJ2-7	TRBD1	NA	CASSPDRVTYF	TGTGCCAGCAGCCCGGACAGGGTGACGTACTTC
TRBV20-1	TRBJ2-2	NA	NA	CSARVLGELFF	TGCAGTGCTAGAGTTCTCGGGGAGCTGTTTTTT
TRBV9	TRBJ2-7	TRBD2	NA	CASSVGRDYYEQYF	TGTGCCAGCAGCGTAGGTAGGGACTACTACGAGCAGTACTTC
TRBV7-9	TRBJ1-4	TRBD1	NA	CASSATNRGRFENEKLFF	TGTGCCAGCAGCGCAACAAACAGGGGGCGATTCGAAAATGAAAAACTGTTTTTT
TRBV5-1	TRBJ2-3	TRBD2	NA	CASSTRTSDLRRTDTQYF	TGCGCCAGCAGCACCAGGACTAGCGACCTAAGGCGAACAGATACGCAGTATTTT
TRBV19	TRBJ1-2	TRBD1	NA	CASSSGWRGRNYGYTF	TGTGCCAGTAGTTCCGGGTGGAGGGGGCGGAACTATGGCTACACCTTC
TRBV6-5	TRBJ2-3	NA	NA	CASRAKAVSPDTQYF	TGTGCCAGCAGAGCGAAAGCGGTCTCGCCAGATACGCAGTATTTT
TRBV9	TRBJ1-2	TRBD1	NA	CASSGGGQGGGGGYTF	TGTGCCAGCAGCGGTGGGGGACAGGGGGGCGGAGGCGGCTACACCTTC
TRBV5-6	TRBJ2-7	TRBD2	NA	CASSLYILAGDHEQYF	TGTGCCAGCAGCTTGTATATCTTAGCGGGGGACCACGAGCAGTACTTC
TRBV19	TRBJ1-1	NA	NA	CASSISPQNTEAFF	TGTGCCAGTAGTATTTCTCCACAGAACACTGAAGCTTTCTTT
TRBV9	TRBJ2-1	TRBD2	NA	CASSVRARTSSINEQFF	TGTGCCAGCAGCGTTCGCGCCCGGACTAGCAGTATCAATGAGCAGTTCTTC
TRBV30	TRBJ2-1	TRBD2	NA	CAWSRLAGLEQFF	TGTGCCTGGAGTAGACTAGCGGGACTTGAGCAGTTCTTC